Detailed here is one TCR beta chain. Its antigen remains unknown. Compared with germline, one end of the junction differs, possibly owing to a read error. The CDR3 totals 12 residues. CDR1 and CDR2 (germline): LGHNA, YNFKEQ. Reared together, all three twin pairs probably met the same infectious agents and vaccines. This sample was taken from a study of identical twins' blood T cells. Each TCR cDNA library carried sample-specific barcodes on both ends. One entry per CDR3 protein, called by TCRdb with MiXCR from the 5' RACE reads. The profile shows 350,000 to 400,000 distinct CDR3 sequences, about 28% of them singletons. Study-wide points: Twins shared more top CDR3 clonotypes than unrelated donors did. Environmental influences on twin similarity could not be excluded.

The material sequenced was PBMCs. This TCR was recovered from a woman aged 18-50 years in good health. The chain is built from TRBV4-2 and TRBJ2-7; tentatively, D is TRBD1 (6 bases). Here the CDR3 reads CAGSQGQHEQYF. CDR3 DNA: TGTGCCGGCAGCCAGGGACAACACGAGCAGTACTTC.